This T cell receptor beta chain was obtained from a study of CD8 T cells in Susac syndrome. With V trimmed by 3 bases and J by 4 bases, 10 bases remained unmatched. CDR1 and CDR2 from the germline V gene are MDHEN and SYDVKM. The CDR3 totals 16 residues. The T cells that were sequenced for TCR beta were CD8+ and CD4+ cells from blood. TEMRA cells were FACS-enriched, unlike CD8+ and CD4+ T cells, which were negatively isolated. cDNA came from around 0.54 to 1 ug RNA primed by random hexamers. With immunoSEQ multiplex PCR, TCR beta CDR3 was amplified across 54 Vbeta and 13 Jbeta. TCRdb processed the immunoSEQ multiplex PCR reads anew with MiXCR; each CDR3 protein has one entry. The profile covers around 280,000 distinct CDR3 sequences, with around 83% appearing a single time and about 0.11% taken by the ten largest.

Sequencing was carried out using CD8+ T cells from PBMCs. V and J are TRBV28 and TRBJ1-1, with 8 positions matching TRBD1. The sequence was collected from a human donor with multiple sclerosis. CDR3 region: CASSFPTGTGSTEAFF. Written as DNA, the CDR3 is TGTGCCAGCAGTTTCCCAACCGGGACAGGAAGCACTGAAGCTTTCTTT. Looking up the rest from reference TRBV28 and TRBJ1-1 gives the full variable domain: DVKVTQSSRYLVKRTGEKVFLECVQDMDHENMFWYRQDPGLGLRLIYFSYDVKMKEKGDIPEGYSVSREKKERFSLILESASTNQTSMYLCASSFPTGTGSTEAFFGQGTRLTVV.